This TCR beta chain was profiled in a study of regulatory and conventional T cells in RAG deficiency. Study results and caveats: In Omenn syndrome, Treg and Tconv repertoires overlapped >80%. Omenn syndrome and CID/AS patients had approximately 100-fold fewer unique Treg TCR beta sequences, versus around 10-fold elsewhere.

Genomic DNA came from blood conventional CD4+ T cells gated CD25-low CD127-high. Assay used: immunoSEQ multiplex PCR; TCRdb lists only in-frame clones, some missing. The profile shows more than 40,000 clones, 85% to 90% of them singletons. V shed 3 bases and J shed 11 bases, with 11 bases lying between them. This CDR3 region has 12 residues. Germline V gene data show CDR1 as SGHTA and CDR2 as FQGNSA. With respect to this clone: Its antigen is as yet unknown.

This sample also appeared in a second study, on regulatory T cells. That study adds: The primer mix had 52 TRBV and 13 TRBJ primers. In patients, unique TRB V-J pairs were restricted and V/J usage skewed, especially in Tregs.

This TCR was recovered from a human donor in good health. The chain uses TRBV7-2 and TRBJ1-5; D unclear. The sequencing sample was made of CD4+ effector T cells sorted from blood. This CDR3 is CASSFGYTAQHF. DNA of the CDR3: TGTGCCAGCAGCTTTGGGTACACGGCCCAGCATTTT.